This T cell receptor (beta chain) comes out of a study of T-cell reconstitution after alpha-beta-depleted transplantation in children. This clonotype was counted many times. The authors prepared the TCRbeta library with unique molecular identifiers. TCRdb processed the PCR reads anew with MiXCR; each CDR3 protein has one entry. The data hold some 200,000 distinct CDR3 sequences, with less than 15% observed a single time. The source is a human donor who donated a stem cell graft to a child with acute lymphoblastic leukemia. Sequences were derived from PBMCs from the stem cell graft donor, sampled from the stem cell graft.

The CDR3 loop reads CASSQEEASGYNEQFF. The CDR3 DNA is TGTGCCAGCAGCCAAGAAGAGGCTAGCGGTTACAATGAGCAGTTCTTC. The chain uses TRBV4-2 and TRBJ2-1, with 7 bases aligning to TRBD2. Germline CDR1 reads LGHNA; CDR2 reads YNFKEQ. With 0 bases clipped from V and 4 bases from J, the junction kept 6 bases outside the gene matches. CDR3 length: 16 residues.